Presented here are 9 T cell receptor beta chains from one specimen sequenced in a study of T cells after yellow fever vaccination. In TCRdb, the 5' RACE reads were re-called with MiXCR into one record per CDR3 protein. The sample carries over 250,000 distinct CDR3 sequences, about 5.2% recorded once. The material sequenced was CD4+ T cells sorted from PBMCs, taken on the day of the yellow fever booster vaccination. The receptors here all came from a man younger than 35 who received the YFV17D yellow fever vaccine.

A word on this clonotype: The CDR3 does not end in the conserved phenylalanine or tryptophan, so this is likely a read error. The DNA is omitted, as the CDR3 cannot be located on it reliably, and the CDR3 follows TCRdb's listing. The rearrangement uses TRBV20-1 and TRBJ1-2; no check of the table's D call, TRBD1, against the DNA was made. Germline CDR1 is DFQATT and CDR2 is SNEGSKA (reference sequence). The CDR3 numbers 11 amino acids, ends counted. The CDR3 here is CSARDIRDRGL.

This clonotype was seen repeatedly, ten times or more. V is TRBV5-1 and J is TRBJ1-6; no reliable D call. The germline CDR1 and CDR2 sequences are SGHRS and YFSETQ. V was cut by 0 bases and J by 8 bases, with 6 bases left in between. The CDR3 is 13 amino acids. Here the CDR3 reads CASSLDTDSPLHF. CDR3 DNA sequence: TGCGCCAGCAGCTTGGATACAGATTCACCCCTCCACTTT.

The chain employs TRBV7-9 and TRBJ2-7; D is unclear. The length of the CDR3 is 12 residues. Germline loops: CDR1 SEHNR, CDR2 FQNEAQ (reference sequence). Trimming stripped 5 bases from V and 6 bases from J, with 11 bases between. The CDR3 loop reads CASSLHDSEQYF. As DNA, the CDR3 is TGTGCCAGCAGCCTACACGACTCCGAGCAGTACTTC.

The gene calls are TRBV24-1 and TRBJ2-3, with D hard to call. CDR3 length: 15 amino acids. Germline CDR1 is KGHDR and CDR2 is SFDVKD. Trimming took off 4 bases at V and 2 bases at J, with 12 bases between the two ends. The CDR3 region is CATSDLGRFTDTQYF. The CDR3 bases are TGTGCCACCAGTGACCTTGGGCGGTTCACAGATACGCAGTATTTT.

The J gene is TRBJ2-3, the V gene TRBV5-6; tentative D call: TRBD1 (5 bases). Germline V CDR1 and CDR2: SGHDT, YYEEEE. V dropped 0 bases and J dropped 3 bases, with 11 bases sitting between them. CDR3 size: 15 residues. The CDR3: CASSLGGHLTDTQYF. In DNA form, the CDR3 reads TGTGCCAGCAGCTTGGGGGGCCATCTAACAGATACGCAGTATTTT. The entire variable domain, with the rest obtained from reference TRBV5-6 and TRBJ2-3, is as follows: DAGVTQSPTHLIKTRGQQVTLRCSPKSGHDTVSWYQQALGQGPQFIFQYYEEEERQRGNFPDRFSGHQFPNYSSELNVNALLLGDSALYLCASSLGGHLTDTQYFGPGTRLTVL.

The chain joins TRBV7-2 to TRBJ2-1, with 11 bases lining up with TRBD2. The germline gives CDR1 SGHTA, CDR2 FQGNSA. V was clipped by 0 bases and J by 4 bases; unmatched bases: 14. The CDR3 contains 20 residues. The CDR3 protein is CASSLAPTGLTSGGYNEQFF. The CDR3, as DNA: TGTGCCAGCAGCTTAGCACCGACAGGTTTAACTAGCGGGGGATACAATGAGCAGTTCTTC.

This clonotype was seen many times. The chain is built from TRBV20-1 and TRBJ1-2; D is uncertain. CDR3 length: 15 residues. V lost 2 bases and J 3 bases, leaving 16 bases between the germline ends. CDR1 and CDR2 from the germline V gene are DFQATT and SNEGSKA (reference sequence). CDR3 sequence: CSARSRGTDDYGYTF. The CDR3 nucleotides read TGCAGTGCTAGAAGTCGGGGAACCGATGACTATGGCTACACCTTC.

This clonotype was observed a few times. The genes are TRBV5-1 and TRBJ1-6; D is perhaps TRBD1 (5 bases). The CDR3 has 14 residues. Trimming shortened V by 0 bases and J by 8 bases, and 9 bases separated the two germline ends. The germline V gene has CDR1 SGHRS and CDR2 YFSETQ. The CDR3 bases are TGCGCCAGCAGCTTGGAGGTGGGGCATTCACCCCTCCACTTT. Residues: CASSLEVGHSPLHF.

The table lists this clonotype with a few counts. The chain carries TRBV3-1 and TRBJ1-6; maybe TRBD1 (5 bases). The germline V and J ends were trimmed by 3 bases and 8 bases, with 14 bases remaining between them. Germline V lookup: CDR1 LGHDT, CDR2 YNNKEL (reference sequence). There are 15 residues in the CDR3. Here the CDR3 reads CASSQGSRVDSPLHF. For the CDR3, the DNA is TGTGCCAGCAGCCAGGGGTCCAGGGTGGATTCACCCCTCCACTTT.